This TCR beta chain was retrieved from a study of regulatory T cells in long-lasting Graves disease. General study results and limits: Accuracy may have been reduced by the small sample size.

Sequencing libraries for TCR beta were prepared with iRepertoire HTBI primers and Arm-PCR of CDR3 regions. MiXCR was run by TCRdb on the multiplex PCR reads, yielding one entry per CDR3 protein. The table shows about 520,000 distinct CDR3 sequences, with 12% occurring only once. V was shortened by 5 bases and J by 6 bases, with 14 bases between the two germline ends. The germline gives CDR1 SGHTA, CDR2 FQGNSA. This CDR3 has 14 residues. This clonotype was seen many times. As yet, its antigen is unknown. Time point specified: newly diagnosed GD, antithyroid drugs for less than 3 months. Making the TCR library involved RNA that had been extracted from PBMCs. The same sample was also studied in work on T cells in Graves' hyperthyroidism and ophthalmopathy. That source adds: Diagnostic decisions used clinical symptoms, serum thyroxine and TRAb, thyroid ultrasound and orbital computed tomography. HTBI primers were the set used in a first-round RT-PCR of the TCR CDR3. Blood samples included most of the expanded thyroid clonotypes exceeding 0.001.

The sample was peripheral blood mononuclear cells (PBMCs), taken at new diagnosis, from a patient treated with antithyroid drugs. The source is a woman aged 25 to 39 with Graves disease. The V and J genes are TRBV7-2 and TRBJ2-1; D not resolved. The CDR3 bases are TGTGCCAGCAGCCTCAACCGGGTCTCCAATGAGCAGTTCTTC. Residues: CASSLNRVSNEQFF.